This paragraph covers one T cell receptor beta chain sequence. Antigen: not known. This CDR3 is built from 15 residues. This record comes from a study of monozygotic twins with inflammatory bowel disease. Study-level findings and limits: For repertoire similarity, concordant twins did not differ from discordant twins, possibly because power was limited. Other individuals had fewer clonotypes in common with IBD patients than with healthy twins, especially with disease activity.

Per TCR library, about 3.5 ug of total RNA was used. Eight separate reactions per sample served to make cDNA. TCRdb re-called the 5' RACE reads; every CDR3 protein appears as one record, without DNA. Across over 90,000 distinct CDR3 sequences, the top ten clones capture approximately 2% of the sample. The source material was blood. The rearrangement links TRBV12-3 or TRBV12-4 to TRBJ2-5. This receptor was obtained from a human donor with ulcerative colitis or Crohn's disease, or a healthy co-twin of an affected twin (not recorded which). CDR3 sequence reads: CASSFEVRLAQTQYF.